The 15 T cell receptor beta chains in this list originate from one sample, sequenced in a study of blood T cell repertoires in COVID-19. Assay: immunoSEQ multiplex PCR; the TCRdb copy retains only in-frame clones and omits some. The table has over 200,000 clones, 70% to 90% seen once. The sample taken for sequencing was peripheral blood. These receptors all stem from a man aged 25-40 years with COVID-19, enrolled during active disease.

The chain employs TRBV5-4 and TRBJ1-2; 10 bases map to TRBD1. V trimming: 4 bases; J trimming: 4 bases; junction bases outside the gene matches: 7. CDR1 and CDR2 from the germline V gene are SGHNT and YYREEE (reference sequence). CDR3 size: 15 residues. CDR3 bases: TGTGCCAGCAGCCGACCGGGACAGGGGACCTATGGCTACACCTTC. It translates to CASSRPGQGTYGYTF.

The chain couples TRBV5-1 to TRBJ1-2; tentatively, D is TRBD1 (6 bases). Germline values: CDR1 SGHRS, CDR2 YFSETQ. V dropped 4 bases and J dropped 6 bases, with 19 bases sitting between them. The length of the CDR3 is 15 residues. This CDR3 reads CASSPTRGGFDGYTF. The DNA for the CDR3 is TGCGCCAGCAGCCCTACCAGGGGTGGCTTCGATGGCTACACCTTC.

The V and J genes are TRBV5-1 and TRBJ2-7, with 7 bases identical to TRBD1. CDR3 size: 15 residues. Trimming cost V 4 bases and J 0 bases; bases outside gene matches: 7. Germline V gene data show CDR1 as SGHRS and CDR2 as YFSETQ. The DNA for the CDR3 is TGCGCCAGCAGCCCCTGGACAGGTAGCTCCTACGAGCAGTACTTC. This codes for CASSPWTGSSYEQYF.

As regards this clone: Different DNA sequences within this sample yield the same CDR3. V gene TRBV6-5 combines with J gene TRBJ1-2; D is unresolved. This CDR3 spans 13 amino acids. V lost 3 bases, J lost 2 bases, and 7 bases lay in between. CDR1 is MNHEY, CDR2 SVGAGI, per germline. In nucleotides, the CDR3 is TGTGCCAGCAGTTATGACAACAACTATGGCTACACCTTC. This translates into CASSYDNNYGYTF.

The V call is TRBV19, the J call TRBJ1-5, with D maybe TRBD1 (5 bases). There are 16 residues in the CDR3. V lost 3 bases, J lost 5 bases, and 17 bases lay in between. CDR1 is LNHDA and CDR2 is SQIVND in the germline V gene (reference sequence). CDR3 sequence (DNA): TGTGCCAGTAGTATGGGGATAGGGCCGGGGGATCAGCCCCAGCATTTT. It yields the protein CASSMGIGPGDQPQHF.

The chain is built from TRBV19 and TRBJ1-2; 9 nucleotides align to TRBD1. V dropped 7 bases and J dropped 3; count of bases not matched to a gene: 6. CDR3 length equals 14 residues. The germline CDR1 and CDR2 sequences are LNHDA and SQIVND (reference sequence). In DNA, the CDR3 is TGTGCCAGTATCGGGACAGGGACCTACTATGGCTACACCTTC. Translated, it gives CASIGTGTYYGYTF.

This rearrangement joins TRBV28 to TRBJ2-3, with 9 nucleotides matching TRBD1. CDR3 size: 16 residues. CDR1 and CDR2 from the germline V gene are MDHEN and SYDVKM. The V gene end was trimmed by 5 bases and the J gene end by 4 bases; junction bases not matched to a gene: 10. As DNA, the CDR3 is TGTGCCAGCAGTCCATCCGGGACAGGGTTGGCAGATACGCAGTATTTT. Translating gives CASSPSGTGLADTQYF.

The chain combines TRBV29-1 with TRBJ1-2; 11 bases line up with TRBD1. With V trimmed by 2 bases and J by 4 bases, 6 bases remained unmatched. Germline CDR1 reads SQVTM; CDR2 reads ANQGSEA. This CDR3 is 15 amino acids long. The CDR3 sequence: CSVEKGQGGIYGYTF. For the CDR3, the DNA is TGCAGCGTTGAAAAGGGACAGGGGGGGATCTATGGCTACACCTTC.

J is TRBJ1-2 and V is TRBV5-1, with TRBD1 matching over 8 bases. J lost 1 base, V lost 7 bases, and 12 bases had no gene match. Germline V gene lookup returns CDR1 SGHRS and CDR2 YFSETQ. The CDR3 is 16 amino acids. In nucleotides, the CDR3 is TGCGCCAGCCATATAGGGACAGGCCCCCTTAACTATGGCTACACCTTC. Translated: CASHIGTGPLNYGYTF.

A single count supports this clone. V usage is TRBV7-2 and J usage is TRBJ2-3; 12 positions match TRBD2. Looked up from germline, CDR1 is SGHTA and CDR2 is FQGNSA. The CDR3 loop spans 17 amino acids. J was trimmed by 3 bases and V by 2 bases; bases with no gene match: 6. The CDR3 protein is CASSLRLAGGVTDTQYF. In nucleotides, the CDR3 is TGTGCCAGCAGCTTAAGGCTAGCGGGGGGGGTGACAGATACGCAGTATTTT.

The chain recombines TRBV14 with TRBJ2-3; 10 nucleotides match TRBD1. The CDR3 length is 18 residues. The V gene's germline CDR1 is SGHDN and CDR2 FVKESK. V dropped 4 bases and J dropped 7; count of bases not matched to a gene: 17. CDR3 nucleotides: TGTGCCAGCAGCCGCCACTTAATACCGGGACAGGGGTCGAATACGCAGTATTTT. It specifies CASSRHLIPGQGSNTQYF.

V is TRBV7-8 and J is TRBJ2-7, with TRBD2 matching over 8 bases. J was trimmed by 0 bases and V by 2 bases; bases with no gene match: 9. Germline V lookup: CDR1 SGHVS, CDR2 FQNEAQ. The CDR3 sequence is 17 residues long. Here the CDR3 reads CASSLRLAPALSYEQYF. In DNA form, the CDR3 reads TGTGCCAGCAGCTTACGACTAGCGCCTGCCCTCTCCTACGAGCAGTACTTC. Together with reference TRBV7-8 and TRBJ2-7, the CDR3 gives the full variable domain: GAGVSQSPRYKVAKRGQDVALRCDPISGHVSLFWYQQALGQGPEFLTYFQNEAQLDKSGLPSDRFFAERPEGSVSTLKIQRTQQEDSAVYLCASSLRLAPALSYEQYFGPGTRLTVT.

This chain uses TRBV29-1 with TRBJ2-1, with TRBD2 identical over 13 bases. V lost 8 bases and J lost 3; bases outside the gene matches: 4. Germline loops: CDR1 SQVTM, CDR2 ANQGSEA. The CDR3 spans 14 residues. This chain's CDR3 is CSHGTSGIYNEQFF. The CDR3 region has the DNA TGCAGCCACGGGACTAGCGGGATCTACAATGAGCAGTTCTTC.

CDR3 sequence (DNA): TGTGCCAGCAGTTCCAGGGGCAATCAGCCCCAGCATTTT. Translating it yields CASSSRGNQPQHF. The chain uses TRBV7-9 and TRBJ1-5, with D possibly TRBD1 on 5 matching bases. V was trimmed by 6 bases and J by 2 bases, leaving 8 bases between them. CDR1 and CDR2 (germline): SEHNR, FQNEAQ (reference sequence). This CDR3 is built from 13 residues. Based on the CDR3 plus reference TRBV7-9 and TRBJ1-5, the full variable domain is DTGVSQNPRHKITKRGQNVTFRCDPISEHNRLYWYRQTLGQGPEFLTYFQNEAQLEKSRLLSDRFSAERPKGSFSTLEIQRTEQGDSAMYLCASSSRGNQPQHFGDGTRLSIL.

The chain joins TRBV19 to TRBJ1-1, with 9 nucleotides matching TRBD1. With 6 bases clipped from V and 0 bases from J, the junction kept 11 bases outside the gene matches. The CDR3 is made up of 17 amino acids. Germline CDR1 and CDR2: LNHDA and SQIVND (reference sequence). DNA for the CDR3: TGTGCCAGTAGGGCGAGGGGGACAGGGACTCTGAACACTGAAGCTTTCTTT. Protein: CASRARGTGTLNTEAFF.